This T cell receptor (beta chain) was observed in a study of blood T cells in healthy people across ages. The use of a sample-barcoded 5' primer and a J-beta primer mix characterized a second PCR of roughly 6 to 11 cycles. One entry per CDR3 protein results from TCRdb running MiXCR on the 5' RACE reads. The table lists hundreds of thousands of distinct CDR3 sequences, 58% of them singletons. The germline V gene has CDR1 SGHVS and CDR2 FQNEAQ. The CDR3 contains 13 residues. Between the trimmed V and J ends, which lost 5 bases and 3 bases, there was a span of 10 bases. The V call is TRBV7-8, the J call TRBJ1-2; a weak D match, TRBD1 (5 bases). This receptor was identified in a man between 60 and 70 years old in good health. Material for sequencing was blood. The CDR3 reads CASSRGSYYGYTF. In DNA, the CDR3 is TGTGCCAGCAGCCGGGGGTCCTACTATGGCTACACCTTC.